These 20 T cell receptor beta chains came from one sample sequenced in a study of blood T cells in healthy people across ages. It was with a sample-barcoded 5' primer and a J-beta primer mix that a second PCR of roughly 6 to 12 cycles was run. Each CDR3 protein gets one entry after TCRdb re-called the 5' RACE reads with MiXCR. The table has around 1,000,000 distinct CDR3 sequences, less than 45% seen once. The sample taken for sequencing was blood. All receptors derive from a man aged 18-30 years in good health.

This chain links TRBV7-2 with TRBJ2-4; no firm D call. Trimming stripped 5 bases from V and 4 bases from J, with 9 bases between. The CDR3 is 13 residues long. Germline assignment: CDR1 SGHTA and CDR2 FQGNSA. CDR3 DNA: TGTGCCAGCAGCATAGAGAGAAAAAACATTCAGTACTTC. The encoded protein is CASSIERKNIQYF. The full variable domain, rest sourced from reference TRBV7-2 and TRBJ2-4, is GAGVSQSPSNKVTEKGKDVELRCDPISGHTALYWYRQSLGQGLEFLIYFQGNSAPDKSGLPSDRFSAERTGGSVSTLTIQRTQQEDSAVYLCASSIERKNIQYFGAGTRLSVL.

The chain links TRBV5-6 to TRBJ1-2, with D unclear. Trimming shortened V by 3 bases and J by 1 base, and 10 bases separated the two germline ends. Germline-derived CDR1 and CDR2 are SGHDT and YYEEEE. This CDR3 spans 14 amino acids. The CDR3 is CASSSAGFNYGYTF. The CDR3 coding sequence is TGTGCCAGCAGCTCGGCGGGATTTAACTATGGCTACACCTTC. The entire variable domain, with the rest obtained from reference TRBV5-6 and TRBJ1-2, is as follows: DAGVTQSPTHLIKTRGQQVTLRCSPKSGHDTVSWYQQALGQGPQFIFQYYEEEERQRGNFPDRFSGHQFPNYSSELNVNALLLGDSALYLCASSSAGFNYGYTFGSGTRLTVV.

The chain uses TRBV5-1 and TRBJ1-1, with D perhaps TRBD1 (5 bases). The CDR3 has 14 residues. Germline CDR1 is SGHRS and CDR2 is YFSETQ. V lost 4 bases, J lost 1 base, and 11 bases lay in between. CDR3 residues: CASSADSKNTEAFF. DNA of the CDR3: TGCGCCAGCAGCGCTGACAGCAAGAACACTGAAGCTTTCTTT.

The chain uses TRBV20-1 and TRBJ2-1; 9 nucleotides align to TRBD2. Germline CDR1 DFQATT, CDR2 SNEGSKA (reference sequence). The CDR3 runs 16 residues. With 3 bases clipped from V and 7 bases from J, the junction kept 13 bases outside the gene matches. The CDR3 region is CSASKPRGLAQNEQFF. CDR3 bases: TGCAGTGCTAGTAAACCACGGGGACTAGCTCAAAATGAGCAGTTCTTC.

The rearrangement uses TRBV27 and TRBJ1-1; 7 bases fit TRBD1. With 5 bases clipped from V and 1 base from J, the junction kept 16 bases outside the gene matches. The CDR3 length is 18 residues. Germline V gene data show CDR1 as MNHEY and CDR2 as SMNVEV (reference sequence). In DNA, the CDR3 is TGTGCCAGCAGTGCTACTGGTTACTTGGGACAGAGGAACACTGAAGCTTTCTTT. Protein: CASSATGYLGQRNTEAFF.

The chain uses TRBV4-1 and TRBJ2-1; a possible D gene is TRBD1 (6 bases). The CDR3 totals 16 residues. Germline V gene lookup returns CDR1 MGHRA and CDR2 YSYEKL. Trimming stripped 1 base from V and 4 bases from J, with 14 bases between. CDR3 in DNA: TGCGCCAGCAGCCAAGTCGGCAGGGGCCTATACAATGAGCAGTTCTTC. Translating it yields CASSQVGRGLYNEQFF.

This sequence joins TRBV4-2 and TRBJ2-1; 7 nucleotides match TRBD2. This CDR3 contains 16 residues. Losses at the gene ends were 0 bases for V and 4 bases for J; bases not matched to a gene: 6. Germline V gene sequence: CDR1 LGHNA, CDR2 YNFKEQ. CDR3 in amino acids: CASSQEAIAGYNEQFF. In DNA form, the CDR3 reads TGTGCCAGCAGCCAAGAGGCGATAGCGGGTTACAATGAGCAGTTCTTC.

In its sample, this clonotype was seen many times. The CDR3, as DNA: TGCGCCAGCAGGAGGACTTCTGGGGTTAGCACAGATACGCAGTATTTT. Its protein product is CASRRTSGVSTDTQYF. The V gene is TRBV4-1, the J gene TRBJ2-3, with D possibly TRBD2 on 5 matching bases. Trimming pared 6 bases from V and 0 bases from J, leaving 16 bases between. Germline-derived CDR1 and CDR2 are MGHRA and YSYEKL. CDR3 length: 16 residues.

The chain recombines TRBV4-3 with TRBJ2-2, with TRBD2 identical over 11 bases. Germline CDR1 is LGHNA and CDR2 is YSLEER. V lost 1 base and J lost 7; bases outside the gene matches: 5. This CDR3 is built from 16 residues. The CDR3 sequence is CASSQVAGGPDGELFF. The CDR3 bases are TGCGCCAGCAGCCAAGTAGCGGGGGGGCCCGACGGGGAGCTGTTTTTT.

This clonotype appeared a few times. J is TRBJ2-2 and V is TRBV27, with 8 bases identical to TRBD1. The germline V gene encodes CDR1 MNHEY and CDR2 SMNVEV (reference sequence). Losses at the gene ends were 3 bases for V and 2 bases for J; bases not matched to a gene: 5. The CDR3 is made up of 16 amino acids. This CDR3 is CASSFPGQVNTGELFF. Here the CDR3 DNA reads TGTGCCAGCAGTTTTCCGGGACAGGTCAACACCGGGGAGCTGTTTTTT.

This rearrangement joins TRBV20-1 to TRBJ2-3, with D perhaps matching TRBD1 (6 bases). CDR3 length equals 15 residues. Trimming shortened V by 1 base and J by 4 bases, and 15 bases separated the two germline ends. CDR1 is DFQATT, CDR2 SNEGSKA, per germline (reference sequence). The CDR3 region is CSARGTGWVADTQYF. CDR3 nucleotide sequence: TGCAGTGCTAGAGGAACAGGGTGGGTCGCAGATACGCAGTATTTT.

The V call is TRBV20-1, the J call TRBJ2-3; tentative D call: TRBD1 (6 bases). Germline V gene lookup returns CDR1 DFQATT and CDR2 SNEGSKA (reference sequence). V was cut by 2 bases and J by 1 base, with 10 bases left in between. The CDR3 contains 14 residues. The CDR3 DNA follows: TGCAGTGCTAGACTTAAGGGGGGCACAGATACGCAGTATTTT. This encodes CSARLKGGTDTQYF.

This chain connects TRBV5-1 to TRBJ1-5; 9 bases are a match to TRBD1. J was trimmed by 3 bases and V by 0 bases; bases with no gene match: 4. Germline V gene data show CDR1 as SGHRS and CDR2 as YFSETQ. The CDR3 is 16 residues long. CDR3 sequence (DNA): TGCGCCAGCAGCTTGGCCTGGGACAGGGACAATCAGCCCCAGCATTTT. The encoded protein is CASSLAWDRDNQPQHF.

The J gene is TRBJ2-3, the V gene TRBV12-3 or TRBV12-4; the match to TRBD2 covers 13 bases. The V gene end was trimmed by 2 bases and the J gene end by 2 bases; junction bases not matched to a gene: 4. CDR3 length: 17 residues. The CDR3 nucleotides read TGTGCCAGCAGTTTAACGGGACTAGCGGGGCCCACAGATACGCAGTATTTT. This translates into CASSLTGLAGPTDTQYF.

The rearrangement uses TRBV12-3 or TRBV12-4 and TRBJ2-5, with D tentatively TRBD1 or TRBD2 (7 bases each). The CDR3 spans 16 residues. Between the trimmed V and J ends, which lost 4 bases and 8 bases, there was a span of 23 bases. The CDR3 coding sequence is TGTGCCAGCAGTTATGGCCAGGGGGGGATCAAGAGAACCCAGTACTTC. Its translation is CASSYGQGGIKRTQYF.

The gene calls are TRBV7-2 and TRBJ2-5; 12 nucleotides agree with TRBD2. The CDR3 sequence is 16 residues long. After removal of 5 bases from V and 10 bases from J, the junction contained 14 bases not matched to a gene. Germline V gene data show CDR1 as SGHTA and CDR2 as FQGNSA. CDR3 protein: CASSPTSGGSFGHQYF. The CDR3 nucleotides are TGTGCCAGCAGCCCGACTAGCGGGGGCTCATTTGGGCACCAGTACTTC.

In this sample, this clonotype turned up a few times. The genes are TRBV4-3 and TRBJ2-3, with 7 bases matching TRBD2. The germline gives CDR1 LGHNA, CDR2 YSLEER. This CDR3 spans 18 amino acids. V lost 0 bases, J lost 3 bases, and 12 bases stayed unmatched. Here the CDR3 reads CASSQEGSGRDKTDTQYF. In DNA form, the CDR3 reads TGCGCCAGCAGCCAAGAGGGTAGCGGGCGAGACAAAACAGATACGCAGTATTTT.

This CDR3 is CASSLGLIGQGKTGANVLTF. CDR3 nucleotides: TGTGCCAGCAGCTTGGGTCTCATTGGACAGGGAAAAACTGGGGCCAACGTCCTGACTTTC. The genes are TRBV5-4 and TRBJ2-6, with 8 positions matching TRBD1. The CDR3 covers 20 residues. V dropped 0 bases and J dropped 2; count of bases not matched to a gene: 13. Germline assignment: CDR1 SGHNT and CDR2 YYREEE (reference sequence).

This clonotype was found a few times. The rearrangement joins TRBV7-2 to TRBJ2-1; 8 nucleotides agree with TRBD2. The CDR3 covers 17 residues. Unmatched junction bases numbered 9, after V lost 5 bases and J lost 0 bases. Germline V gene data show CDR1 as SGHTA and CDR2 as FQGNSA. The CDR3 bases are TGTGCCAGCAGCGCCCGGACTAGCAAAAGCTCCTACAATGAGCAGTTCTTC. Translated: CASSARTSKSSYNEQFF.

This clonotype was observed a single time. The chain carries TRBV20-1 and TRBJ2-5, with a possible D match to TRBD2 (5 bases). The V end was cut by 0 bases, the J end by 1 base, with 21 bases between. The CDR3 totals 18 residues. Per the germline V gene, CDR1 is DFQATT and CDR2 is SNEGSKA (reference sequence). In DNA, the CDR3 is TGCAGTGCTAGAGATCTTGAGCTCTACGGCGGGTCCCAAGAGACCCAGTACTTC. Its protein is CSARDLELYGGSQETQYF.